This TCR beta chain is drawn from a study of CD8+ T cells in alopecia areata. Overall study context: Twice daily, treated patients received 5 to 10 mg of oral tofacitinib. Study conclusions and caveats: The study also sequences resident alphabeta T cells of normal skin in scalp samples.

The CDR3 consists of 15 residues. J gave up 7 bases and V 4 bases, and 12 bases lay outside the gene matches. Germline V CDR1 and CDR2: SQVTM, ANQGSEA. PBMCs provided sorted CD4+ and CD8+ T cells. In each case, RNA was isolated and then reverse transcribed into cDNA as the sequencing template. Libraries were prepared by immunoSEQ multiplex PCR; TCRdb keeps only in-frame clonotypes and omits some of them. This sample yields 75,000 to 100,000 clones, of which about 45% are seen a single time; about 0.79% belongs to the top ten. This clone was counted a few times. What it binds is not known. This chain joins TRBV29-1 and TRBJ2-5; 10 positions match TRBD2. This receptor was taken from a human donor with alopecia areata. The sequencing input was CD4+ T cells sorted from blood. The CDR3 DNA reads TGCAGCGTTGCTAGGCTAGCGGGAGCAGGGGGGACCCAGTACTTC. Translation: CSVARLAGAGGTQYF.